Included here is one TCR beta chain sequence, with context. The sort gate was single viable CD3+CD4+CD8-CD45RO+ cells for memory CD4+ T cells. Assay used: immunoSEQ multiplex PCR; TCRdb lists only in-frame clones, some missing. The repertoire consists of around 50,000 clones, with under 80% occurring once and the leading ten covering approximately 0.7%. This entry belongs to a study of memory CD4+ T cells and cytomegalovirus serostatus. What was sequenced was memory CD4+ T cells from blood. This clonotype was sampled from an adult in good health and CMV-seronegative.

CDR3 sequence reads: CASSFTGGYGEAFF. CDR3 sequence (DNA): TGTGCCAGCAGCTTTACAGGGGGGTACGGTGAAGCTTTCTTT. V and J are TRBV11-2 and TRBJ1-1, with 8 bases that match TRBD1. The CDR3 runs 14 residues. The junction had 7 bases not matched to a gene; V was cut back by 3 bases and J by 7 bases. Germline CDR1 SGHAT, CDR2 FQNNGV.